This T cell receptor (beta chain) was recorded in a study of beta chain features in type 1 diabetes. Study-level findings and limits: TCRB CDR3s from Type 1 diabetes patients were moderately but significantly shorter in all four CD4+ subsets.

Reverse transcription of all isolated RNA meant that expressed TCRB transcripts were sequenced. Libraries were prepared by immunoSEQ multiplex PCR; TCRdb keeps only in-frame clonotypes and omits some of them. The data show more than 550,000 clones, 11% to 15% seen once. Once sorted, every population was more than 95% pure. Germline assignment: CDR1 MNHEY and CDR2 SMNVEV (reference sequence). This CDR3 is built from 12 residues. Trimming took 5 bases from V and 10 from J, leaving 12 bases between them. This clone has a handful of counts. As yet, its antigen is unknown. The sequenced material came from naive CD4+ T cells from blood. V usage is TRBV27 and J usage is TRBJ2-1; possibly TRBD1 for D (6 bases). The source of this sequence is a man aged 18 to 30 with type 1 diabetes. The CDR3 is CASSPLRGEQFF. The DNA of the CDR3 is TGTGCCAGCAGTCCACTGAGGGGGGAGCAGTTCTTC.